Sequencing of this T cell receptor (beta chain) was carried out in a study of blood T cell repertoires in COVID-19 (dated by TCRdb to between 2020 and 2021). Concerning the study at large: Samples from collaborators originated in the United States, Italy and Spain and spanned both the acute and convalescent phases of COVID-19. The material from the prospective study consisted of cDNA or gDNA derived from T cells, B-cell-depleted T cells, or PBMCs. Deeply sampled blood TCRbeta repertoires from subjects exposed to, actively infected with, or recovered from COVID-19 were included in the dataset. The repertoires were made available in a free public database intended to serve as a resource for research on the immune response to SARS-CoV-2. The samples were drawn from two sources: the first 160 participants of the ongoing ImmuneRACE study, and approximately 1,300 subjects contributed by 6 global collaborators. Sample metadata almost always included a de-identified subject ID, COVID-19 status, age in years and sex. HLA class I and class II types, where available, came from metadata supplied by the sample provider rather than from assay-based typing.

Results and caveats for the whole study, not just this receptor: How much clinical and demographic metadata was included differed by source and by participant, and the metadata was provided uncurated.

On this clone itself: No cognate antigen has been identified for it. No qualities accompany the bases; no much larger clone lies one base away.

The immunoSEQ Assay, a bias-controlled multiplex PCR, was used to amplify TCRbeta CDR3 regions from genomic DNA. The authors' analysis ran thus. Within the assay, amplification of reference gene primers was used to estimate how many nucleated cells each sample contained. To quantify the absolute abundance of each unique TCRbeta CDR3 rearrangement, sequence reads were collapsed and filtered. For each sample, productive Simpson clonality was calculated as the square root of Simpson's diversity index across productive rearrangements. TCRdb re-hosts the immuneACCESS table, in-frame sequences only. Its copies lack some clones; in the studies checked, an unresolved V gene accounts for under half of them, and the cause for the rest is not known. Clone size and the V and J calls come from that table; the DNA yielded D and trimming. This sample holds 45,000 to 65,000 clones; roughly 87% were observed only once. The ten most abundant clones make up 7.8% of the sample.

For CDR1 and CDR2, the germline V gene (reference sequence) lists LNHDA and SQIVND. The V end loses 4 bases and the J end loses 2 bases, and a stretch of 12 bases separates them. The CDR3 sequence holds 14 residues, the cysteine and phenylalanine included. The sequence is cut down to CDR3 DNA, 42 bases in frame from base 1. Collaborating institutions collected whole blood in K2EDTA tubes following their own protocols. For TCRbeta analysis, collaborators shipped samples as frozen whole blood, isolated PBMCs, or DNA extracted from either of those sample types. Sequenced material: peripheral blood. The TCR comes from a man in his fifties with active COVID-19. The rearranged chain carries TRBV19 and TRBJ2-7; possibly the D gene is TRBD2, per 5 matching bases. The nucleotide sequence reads TGTGCCAGTAGTAGCCGGGGATTTACCTACGAGCAGTACTTC. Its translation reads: CASSSRGFTYEQYF.